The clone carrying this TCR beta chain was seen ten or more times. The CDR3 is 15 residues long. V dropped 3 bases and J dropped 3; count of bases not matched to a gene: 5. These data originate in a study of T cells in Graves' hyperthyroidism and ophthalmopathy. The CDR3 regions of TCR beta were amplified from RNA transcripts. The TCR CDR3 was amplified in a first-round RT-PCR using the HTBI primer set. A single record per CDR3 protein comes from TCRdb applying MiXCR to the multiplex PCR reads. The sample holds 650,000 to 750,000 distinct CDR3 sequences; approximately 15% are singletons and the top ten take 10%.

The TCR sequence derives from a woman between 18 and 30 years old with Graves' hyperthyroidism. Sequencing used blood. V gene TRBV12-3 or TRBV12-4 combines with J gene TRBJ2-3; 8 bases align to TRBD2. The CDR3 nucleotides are TGTGCCAGCAGTTTTAGCGGGATATGGACAGATACGCAGTATTTT. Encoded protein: CASSFSGIWTDTQYF.